This TCR beta chain was captured in a study of identical twins' blood T cells (dated by TCRdb to 2012 to 2015). For context, the study as a whole: Around 50 million Illumina reads were obtained across some 12 libraries, comprising six alpha-chain and six beta-chain libraries. To assess how genetics influences repertoire formation, the study used next-generation sequencing to compare the TCR alpha and beta chain repertoires of three pairs of monozygous twins. Overall study results and their limits: Among the most abundant TCRbeta clonotypes, every donor shared more CDR3 sequences with her own twin than with unrelated donors. Because the twins were reared together, environmental influences could not be excluded as an explanation for twin similarity. The number of shared CDR3 clonotypes between two donors was mainly determined by the product of their cloneset sizes, and twins did not clearly deviate from this trend. The proposed role of the TCRalpha J segment in MHC recognition during thymic selection was stated to require validation by independent studies. Twin pairs were reported to be markedly more alike in V gene usage than unrelated donors were, even when looking at non-selected out-of-frame TCRbeta clonotypes.

The donors were six healthy women who made up three monozygous twin pairs. All three twin pairs had been reared together and were thought likely to have met the same infectious agents and vaccines. RNA was isolated from peripheral blood mononuclear cells and used to prepare TCR cDNA libraries. As concerns this clonotype: Its binding antigen is unknown. No base quality information exists; no much larger clone differs at one position.

To prepare the library, 5' RACE was applied. Sequenced using an Illumina Genome Analyzer IIx. RNA-based TCR cDNA libraries were prepared by a previously described protocol with several modifications. To prevent cross-contamination, sample-specific barcodes were introduced on both ends of each TCR cDNA library during cDNA synthesis and amplification. In the source study's methods: Between about 90,000 and nearly 550,000 clonotypes were identified per individual, and roughly 2.2 to 3.6 million CDR3-containing reads were obtained per library. Reads with improper barcode index combinations were discarded, and clonesets were then built for each library with the MiTCR software. While assembling CDR3 clonotypes, MiTCR corrected PCR and sequencing errors and either filtered or rescued low-quality reads. Artificial out-of-frame clonotypes were mapped to in-frame sequences, with one indel allowed in the CDR3, and then removed. V and J gene usage similarity between donors was measured as Jensen-Shannon divergence divided by mean entropy. The raw public reads went through TCRdb reprocessing: fastp at Q25, MiXCR clone calling, in-frame beta chains kept. Rows with a matching CDR3 protein are joined into one entry that keeps the most common DNA and genes. TCRdb, rather than the study authors, made the V and J calls. This sample gives hundreds of thousands of distinct CDR3 sequences in total; about 28% of them show up just once. Roughly 6.1% of the sample is taken by the ten largest.

From the cysteine through the phenylalanine, the CDR3 covers 16 amino acids. Solely the CDR3 DNA is kept, with 48 bases framed from the first base. In the germline V gene, CDR1 corresponds to SGHDT and CDR2 to YYEEEE. Trimming at the junction amounts to 4 bases on V and 2 bases on J, and the germline ends lie 17 bases apart. The TCR was taken from a woman aged 18-50 years in good health. Sequencing was done on a sample of PBMCs. The rearrangement joined TRBV5-6 to TRBJ2-3, with the D segment identity uncertain. The sequenced DNA is TGTGCCAGCAGCGCCCTGGTTTTGGGCATCACAGATACGCAGTATTTT. This sequence encodes CASSALVLGITDTQYF.